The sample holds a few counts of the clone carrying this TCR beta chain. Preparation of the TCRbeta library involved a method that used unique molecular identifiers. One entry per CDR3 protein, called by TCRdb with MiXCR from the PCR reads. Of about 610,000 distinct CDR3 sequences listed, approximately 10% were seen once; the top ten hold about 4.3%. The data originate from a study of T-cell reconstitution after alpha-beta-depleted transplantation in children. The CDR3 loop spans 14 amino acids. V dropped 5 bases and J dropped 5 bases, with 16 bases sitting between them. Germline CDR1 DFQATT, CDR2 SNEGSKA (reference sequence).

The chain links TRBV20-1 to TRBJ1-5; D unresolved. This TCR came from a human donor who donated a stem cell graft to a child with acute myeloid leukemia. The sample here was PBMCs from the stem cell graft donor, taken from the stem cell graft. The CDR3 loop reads CSASQGWEDQPQHF. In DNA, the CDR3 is TGCAGTGCTTCCCAAGGGTGGGAGGATCAGCCCCAGCATTTT.